This is a list of T cell receptor beta chains from one sample in a study of CD8 T cells in ankylosing spondylitis. TCRdb reanalysed the 5' RACE reads using MiXCR and keeps one entry per CDR3 protein. The sample has approximately 500,000 distinct CDR3 sequences, about 13% seen once. The sequenced material came from blood, either unsorted or a sorted T cell fraction (not recorded which). The receptors here all came from a male donor with ankylosing spondylitis. The CDR3 runs from the conserved cysteine through the conserved F or W. The order of the fields is clone size, J gene, V gene, D gene, CDR3 DNA, CDR3 protein. The D gene is left open where the match is weak. Only part of the rows carry a size: once, few, many, or a class if the clone is expanded.

abundance: few; j_gene: TRBJ2-3; v_gene: TRBV5-6; d_gene: TRBD2; CDR3nt: TGTGCCAGCAGCTTATCCCTAGCGGAGGGTACAGATACGCAGTATTTT; CDR3aa: CASSLSLAEGTDTQYF
abundance: -; j_gene: TRBJ2-3; v_gene: TRBV20-1; d_gene: -; CDR3nt: TGCAGTTACCGACGGTCTAGCACAGATACGCAGTATTTT; CDR3aa: CSYRRSSTDTQYF
abundance: few; j_gene: TRBJ2-6; v_gene: TRBV7-9; d_gene: -; CDR3nt: TGTGCCAGCAGCTTAGCCACACAAAACTCTGGGGCCAACGTCCTGACTTTC; CDR3aa: CASSLATQNSGANVLTF
abundance: few; j_gene: TRBJ2-1; v_gene: TRBV12-3/TRBV12-4; d_gene: -; CDR3nt: TGTGCCAGCAATGGGGGAACCTACAATGAGCAGTTCTTC; CDR3aa: CASNGGTYNEQFF
abundance: -; j_gene: TRBJ1-1; v_gene: TRBV20-1; d_gene: TRBD1; CDR3nt: TGCAGTGCCTGGGACAGCAAAAACCCCATGAACACTGAAGCTTTCTTT; CDR3aa: CSAWDSKNPMNTEAFF
abundance: -; j_gene: TRBJ1-3; v_gene: TRBV5-1; d_gene: -; CDR3nt: TGCGCCAGCAGGGCCCGGACAGAAAACACCATATATTTT; CDR3aa: CASRARTENTIYF
abundance: -; j_gene: TRBJ2-3; v_gene: TRBV11-2; d_gene: TRBD2; CDR3nt: TGTGCCAGCAGCTTCGCGTTAGCGGGAGCAGATACGCAGTATTTT; CDR3aa: CASSFALAGADTQYF
abundance: -; j_gene: TRBJ2-1; v_gene: TRBV7-9; d_gene: -; CDR3nt: TGTGCCAGCAGCTTAGCGGGGAGGTTGGATGAGCAGTTCTTC; CDR3aa: CASSLAGRLDEQFF
abundance: few; j_gene: TRBJ2-1; v_gene: TRBV5-1; d_gene: -; CDR3nt: TGCGCCAGCTCTCGTAGCCCACCTTACAATGAGCAGTTCTTC; CDR3aa: CASSRSPPYNEQFF
abundance: few; j_gene: TRBJ1-5; v_gene: TRBV28; d_gene: -; CDR3nt: TGTGCCAGCAGCCCATATTATGGCAATCAGCCCCAGCATTTT; CDR3aa: CASSPYYGNQPQHF
abundance: many; j_gene: TRBJ2-1; v_gene: TRBV5-1; d_gene: -; CDR3nt: TGCGCCAGCAGCTTTGGTAGTCTCAATGAGCAGTTCTTC; CDR3aa: CASSFGSLNEQFF
abundance: many; j_gene: TRBJ2-6; v_gene: TRBV7-8; d_gene: TRBD1; CDR3nt: TGTGCCAGCAGTTACAGGGGGCCCGGGGCCAACGTCCTGACTTTC; CDR3aa: CASSYRGPGANVLTF
abundance: few; j_gene: TRBJ2-7; v_gene: TRBV12-3/TRBV12-4; d_gene: -; CDR3nt: TGTGCCACCCGTGGGGACGATGGCTACGAGCAGTACTTC; CDR3aa: CATRGDDGYEQYF
abundance: -; j_gene: TRBJ2-1; v_gene: TRBV2; d_gene: TRBD2; CDR3nt: TGTGCCAGCATAGTGAGCGGGAGGGCCGACAATGAGCAGTTCTTC; CDR3aa: CASIVSGRADNEQFF
abundance: -; j_gene: TRBJ2-1; v_gene: TRBV5-8; d_gene: TRBD2; CDR3nt: TGTGCCAGCAGCTTTGACCCTAGCGGGAGGGTGGGGAATGAGCAGTTCTTC; CDR3aa: CASSFDPSGRVGNEQFF
abundance: many; j_gene: TRBJ2-2; v_gene: TRBV10-3; d_gene: TRBD2; CDR3nt: TGTGCCATCAGTCCGACTAGCGGGAGAGCCGGGGAGCTGTTTTTT; CDR3aa: CAISPTSGRAGELFF
abundance: -; j_gene: TRBJ2-7; v_gene: TRBV7-2; d_gene: TRBD1; CDR3nt: TGTGCCAGCAGCCCCCAGTTGGGACAGGGTTTCTACGAGCAGTACTTC; CDR3aa: CASSPQLGQGFYEQYF
abundance: -; j_gene: TRBJ2-1; v_gene: TRBV7-2; d_gene: -; CDR3nt: TGTGCCAGCAGACCCCCCACGCGTGATGAGCAGTTCTTC; CDR3aa: CASRPPTRDEQFF
abundance: -; j_gene: TRBJ2-6; v_gene: TRBV11-2; d_gene: -; CDR3nt: TGTGCCAGCAGCTTAGTCTGGGGGCCTGGGGCCAACGTCCTGACTTTC; CDR3aa: CASSLVWGPGANVLTF
abundance: few; j_gene: TRBJ1-2; v_gene: TRBV29-1; d_gene: -; CDR3nt: TGCAGCGCCCACGCCGGGGTCCTCTATGGCTACACCTTC; CDR3aa: CSAHAGVLYGYTF
abundance: few; j_gene: TRBJ2-7; v_gene: TRBV5-1; d_gene: TRBD1; CDR3nt: TGCGCCAGCAGCTTGGAGGGGACAGAGTACGAGCAGTACTTC; CDR3aa: CASSLEGTEYEQYF
abundance: few; j_gene: TRBJ2-7; v_gene: TRBV27; d_gene: TRBD1; CDR3nt: TGTGCCAGCAGTTTCTACGCGGGACAGGGGTCCTACGAGCAGTACTTC; CDR3aa: CASSFYAGQGSYEQYF
abundance: few; j_gene: TRBJ1-2; v_gene: TRBV20-1; d_gene: TRBD1; CDR3nt: TGCAGTGCTCGTCGGACAGGGGGCGCGAGTCAATATGGCTACACCTTC; CDR3aa: CSARRTGGASQYGYTF
abundance: -; j_gene: TRBJ2-1; v_gene: TRBV20-1; d_gene: TRBD2; CDR3nt: TGCAGTGCTAGAGACCCGACTAGCGGGAACTCCTACAATGAGCAGTTCTTC; CDR3aa: CSARDPTSGNSYNEQFF
abundance: -; j_gene: TRBJ1-3; v_gene: TRBV18; d_gene: -; CDR3nt: TGTGCCAGCTCACCAGGGGCTGGAAACACCATATATTTT; CDR3aa: CASSPGAGNTIYF
abundance: many; j_gene: TRBJ2-3; v_gene: TRBV11-1; d_gene: -; CDR3nt: TGTGCCAGCAGCAGACGACTGGACCCTAGCACAGATACGCAGTATTTT; CDR3aa: CASSRRLDPSTDTQYF
abundance: few; j_gene: TRBJ1-2; v_gene: TRBV6-1; d_gene: -; CDR3nt: TGTGCCAGCATCGAGGGGCCCGTTAACTATGGCTACACCTTC; CDR3aa: CASIEGPVNYGYTF
abundance: few; j_gene: TRBJ2-1; v_gene: TRBV24-1; d_gene: -; CDR3nt: TGTGCCACCAGTGACTTAGCGGCCTACAATGAGCAGTTCTTC; CDR3aa: CATSDLAAYNEQFF
abundance: -; j_gene: TRBJ1-1; v_gene: TRBV24-1; d_gene: -; CDR3nt: TGTGCCACCAGTGGGGGGACAACTGGGACTGAAGCTTTCTTT; CDR3aa: CATSGGTTGTEAFF
abundance: few; j_gene: TRBJ2-1; v_gene: TRBV11-2; d_gene: TRBD2; CDR3nt: TGTGCCAGCAGAGCGTCCGGACTAGCGGGAGGGGGCTCCTACAATGAGCAGTTCTTC; CDR3aa: CASRASGLAGGGSYNEQFF
abundance: few; j_gene: TRBJ2-3; v_gene: TRBV18; d_gene: -; CDR3nt: TGTGCCAGCTCACTCCAACAATCGTCCTCCGCAGATACGCAGTATTTT; CDR3aa: CASSLQQSSSADTQYF
abundance: -; j_gene: TRBJ1-2; v_gene: TRBV20-1; d_gene: -; CDR3nt: TGCAGTGCTGCCCCCCCAGGGGCGCTTAACTATGGCTACACCTTC; CDR3aa: CSAAPPGALNYGYTF
abundance: -; j_gene: TRBJ1-1; v_gene: TRBV6-1; d_gene: -; CDR3nt: TGTGCCAGCAGTCCCCGGGGGGTCCCCCTTGGCACTGAAGCTTTCTTT; CDR3aa: CASSPRGVPLGTEAFF
abundance: -; j_gene: TRBJ1-5; v_gene: TRBV5-5; d_gene: -; CDR3nt: TGTGCCAGCAGCTTGGTTATCCTTCCTAGCAATCAGCCCCAGCATTTT; CDR3aa: CASSLVILPSNQPQHF